This T cell receptor beta chain was recovered during a study of CD8 T cells in ankylosing spondylitis. Trimming took 4 bases from V and 8 from J, leaving 14 bases between them. This CDR3 contains 13 residues. Germline V lookup: CDR1 MDHEN, CDR2 SYDVKM. MiXCR, run by TCRdb on the 5' RACE reads, gives a single entry per CDR3 protein. The table shows about 130,000 distinct CDR3 sequences, with roughly an eighth occurring only once. Material for sequencing was blood, either unsorted or a sorted T cell fraction (not recorded which). This chain links TRBV28 with TRBJ1-1; D is unresolved. This receptor was identified in a female donor with ankylosing spondylitis or in good health (not recorded which). The CDR3 protein is CASSYFRKAEAFF. The CDR3 bases are TGTGCCAGCAGTTATTTCAGGAAAGCAGAAGCTTTCTTT. The full variable domain, rest sourced from reference TRBV28 and TRBJ1-1, is DVKVTQSSRYLVKRTGEKVFLECVQDMDHENMFWYRQDPGLGLRLIYFSYDVKMKEKGDIPEGYSVSREKKERFSLILESASTNQTSMYLCASSYFRKAEAFFGQGTRLTVV.